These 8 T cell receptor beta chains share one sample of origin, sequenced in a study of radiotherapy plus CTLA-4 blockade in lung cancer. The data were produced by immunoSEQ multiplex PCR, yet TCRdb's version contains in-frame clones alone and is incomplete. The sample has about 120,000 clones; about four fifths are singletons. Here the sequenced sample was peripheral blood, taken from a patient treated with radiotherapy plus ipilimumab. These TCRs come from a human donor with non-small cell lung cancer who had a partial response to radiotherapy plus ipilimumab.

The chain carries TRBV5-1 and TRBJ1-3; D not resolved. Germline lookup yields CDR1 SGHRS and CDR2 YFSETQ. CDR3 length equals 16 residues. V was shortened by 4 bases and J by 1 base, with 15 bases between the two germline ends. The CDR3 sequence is CASSLAGDVSGNTIYF. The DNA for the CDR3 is TGCGCCAGCAGCCTGGCCGGAGATGTATCTGGAAACACCATATATTTT.

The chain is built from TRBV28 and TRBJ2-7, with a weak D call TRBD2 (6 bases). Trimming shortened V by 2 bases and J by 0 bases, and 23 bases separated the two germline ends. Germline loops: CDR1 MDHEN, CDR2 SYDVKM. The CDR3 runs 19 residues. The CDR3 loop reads CASSLPAPLADPSSYEQYV. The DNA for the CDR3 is TGTGCCAGCAGTTTACCGGCCCCCTTAGCGGACCCGAGCTCCTACGAGCAGTACGTC.

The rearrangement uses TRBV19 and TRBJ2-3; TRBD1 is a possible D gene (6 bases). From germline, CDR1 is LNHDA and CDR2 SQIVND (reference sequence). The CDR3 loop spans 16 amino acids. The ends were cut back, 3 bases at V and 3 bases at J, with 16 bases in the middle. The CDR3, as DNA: TGTGCCAGTAGTATCACAGGGAAAATACGGACAGATACGCAGTATTTT. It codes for CASSITGKIRTDTQYF.

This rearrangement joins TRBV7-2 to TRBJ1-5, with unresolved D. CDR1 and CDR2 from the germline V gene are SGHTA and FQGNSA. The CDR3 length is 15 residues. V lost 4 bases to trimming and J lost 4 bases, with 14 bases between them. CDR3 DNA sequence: TGTGCCAGCAGCTACAATTACGACGGGAATCAGCCCCAGCATTTT. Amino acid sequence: CASSYNYDGNQPQHF.

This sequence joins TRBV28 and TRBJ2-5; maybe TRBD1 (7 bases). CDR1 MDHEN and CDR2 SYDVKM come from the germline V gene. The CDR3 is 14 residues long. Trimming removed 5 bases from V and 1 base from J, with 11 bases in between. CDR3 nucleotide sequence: TGTGCCAGCAGTCGGAGGGACAGCCAAGAGACCCAGTACTTC. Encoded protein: CASSRRDSQETQYF.

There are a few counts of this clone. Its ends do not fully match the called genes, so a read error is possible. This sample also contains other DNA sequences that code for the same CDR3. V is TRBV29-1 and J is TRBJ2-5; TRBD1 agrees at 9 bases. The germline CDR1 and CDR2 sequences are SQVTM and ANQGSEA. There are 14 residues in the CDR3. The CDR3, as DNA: TGCAGCGTTGCCAAGGACAGGGGTTGGGAGACCCAATACTTC. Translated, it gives CSVAKDRGWETQYF.

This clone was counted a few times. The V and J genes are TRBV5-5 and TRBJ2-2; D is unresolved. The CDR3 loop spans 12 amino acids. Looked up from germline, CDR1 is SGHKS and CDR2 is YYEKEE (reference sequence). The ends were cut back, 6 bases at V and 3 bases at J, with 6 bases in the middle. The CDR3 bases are TGTGCCAGCACAGGCCACACCGGGGAGCTGTTTTTT. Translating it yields CASTGHTGELFF.

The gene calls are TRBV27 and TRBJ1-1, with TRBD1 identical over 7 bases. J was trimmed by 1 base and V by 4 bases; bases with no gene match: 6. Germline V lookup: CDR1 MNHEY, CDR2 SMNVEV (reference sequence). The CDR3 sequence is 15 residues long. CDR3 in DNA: TGTGCCAGCAGTTCCCGGACAGGCCCGAACACTGAAGCTTTCTTT. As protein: CASSSRTGPNTEAFF.